This TCR beta chain was recorded in a study of blood T cell repertoires in COVID-19. The wider study: The study drew acute and convalescent COVID-19 samples from the United States, Italy and Spain. In each case, the material was cDNA or gDNA derived from T cells, B-cell-depleted T cells, or PBMCs.

Per the original methods: Amplifying reference gene primers gave estimates of nucleated cell counts. This table comes from immunoSEQ multiplex PCR, and its TCRdb copy is limited to in-frame clones, with some not included. The V and J calls and clone size come from that table; D and trimming were worked out from the DNA. The table shows 150,000 to 200,000 clones, with around four fifths occurring only once. This clone showed up just once. Per the germline V gene, CDR1 is MNHEY and CDR2 is SVGEGT. After removal of 2 bases from V and 5 bases from J, the junction contained 4 bases not matched to a gene. This CDR3 has 16 residues.

Material: peripheral blood. The chain joins TRBV6-2 or TRBV6-3 to TRBJ2-3; TRBD2 matches at 13 bases. The receptor comes from a woman in her 30s with acute or convalescent COVID-19. CDR3 loop: CASSYGLAGDKDTQYF. The CDR3 DNA reads TGTGCCAGCAGTTACGGACTAGCGGGAGATAAAGATACGCAGTATTTT.